This entry features one T cell receptor beta chain sequence. Its recognized antigen is unknown. No base quality values were provided; no much bigger clone lies one nucleotide off. The sample's treatment or condition label is to be understood as: live attenuated yellow fever vaccine strain. At each blood-draw timepoint, two biological replicates of bulk PBMCs were obtained. A standard Ficoll-Paque protocol was used to isolate PBMCs from peripheral blood. TriZol was used to extract RNA from bulk PBMCs, CD4 and CD8 fractions, and dextramer-positive and dextramer-negative fractions. The CDR3, cysteine through phenylalanine, is 13 amino acids long. CDR3 DNA only is kept here, 39 bases in frame from base 1. V is cut by 5 bases and J by 3 bases, and the space between the germline ends is 10 bases. Via the germline V gene, CDR1 is SGHTA and CDR2 FQGNSA. This sample was taken from a study of T cells after yellow fever vaccination (dated by TCRdb to the late 2010s). Background on the whole study: Libraries from fractions with low cell numbers were prepared with the SMART-Seq v4 Ultra Low Input RNA kit. Two healthy male donors, one aged 18 to 30 and one aged 30 to 40 years, made up the cohort. Blood samples were taken at several timepoints before and after primary and secondary immunization, and bulk PBMC replicates and cell subsets were isolated. Bulk TCR alpha and beta repertoires were sequenced longitudinally to track T-cell clones before and after primary and booster YFV17D yellow fever vaccination.

TCR cDNA was synthesized by 5'RACE template switching, through which a universal primer site and unique molecular identifiers were introduced. Priming of cDNA synthesis was performed from both the TCR alpha and TCR beta constant segments. Library amplification involved two PCR steps, and the second step added sample barcodes and sequencing adapters. Sequencing of libraries was done on Illumina HiSeq 2500 (2x100 bp) or NovaSeq (2x150 bp). Processing in the source paper ran as follows. MIGEC was used to demultiplex reads and collapse the reads into UMI consensus sequences, and MiXCR was used for V(D)J alignment. Clonotypes responding to the vaccine were identified with edgeR on replicate PBMC samples, with the criteria of FDR below 0.01 and a log2 fold change above 5 up to day 15. CD4 or CD8 identity was assigned to each bulk clonotype according to whether the clonotype was present at higher abundance in the sequenced CD4 repertoire or the sequenced CD8 repertoire. TCRdb reprocessing: public reads trimmed at Q25 with fastp, clones called with MiXCR, in-frame beta chains kept. Entries that share a CDR3 protein sequence are merged under the most common genes and DNA. TCRdb's processing, not the authors' own work, is the source of the V and J calls. Recorded for this sample are some 350,000 distinct CDR3 sequences; 8.7% of them occurred a single time. The ten largest make up around 17% of the sample.

Study-wide findings and limitations: After the booster, most of the clones that had expanded following primary vaccination were detected again (around 97% of CD4 and around 88% of CD8), which suggests that memory was broadly maintained. The secondary T-cell response was found to be weaker but faster than the primary response, with a peak reached on day 5 rather than on day 15. Computational filtering was required because FACS-sorted repertoires could contain abundant contaminating clonotypes from the bulk population. A small share of clonotypes was detected in both CD4 and CD8 compartments, with the overlap likely arising from convergent recombination. Only a couple of donors were included in the study, so the extent to which the findings can be generalized is limited.

The receptor was derived from a man aged 18-30 years who received the YFV17D yellow fever vaccine. The sample here was PBMCs, taken on the day of the first yellow fever vaccination. The chain uses TRBV7-2 and TRBJ1-2, and perhaps TRBD1 as D gene, on 5 matching bases. CDR3 reads: CASSMRGYYGYTF. In nucleotide form, the sequence is TGTGCCAGCAGCATGCGGGGGTACTATGGCTACACCTTC.